The 10 T cell receptor beta chains below were found in one sample sequenced in a study of cytomegalovirus exposure and HLA in healthy donors. Primers for the PCR totalled 60 Vbeta and 13 Jbeta. Libraries were prepared by immunoSEQ multiplex PCR; TCRdb keeps only in-frame clonotypes and omits some of them. The sample lists roughly 120,000 clones; 70% to 85% were seen once. Sequencing input: PBMCs. The receptors were gathered from a woman aged 40 to 49 in good health and CMV-seropositive.

This rearrangement joins TRBV29-1 to TRBJ1-1; 8 bases map to TRBD1. CDR1 SQVTM and CDR2 ANQGSEA come from the germline V gene. The CDR3 spans 16 residues. J gave up 4 bases and V 6 bases, and 16 bases lay outside the gene matches. The CDR3 loop is CSVTGWGSGGITEAFF. The CDR3 DNA follows: TGCAGCGTCACGGGATGGGGGTCAGGGGGCATCACTGAAGCTTTCTTT.

The sample holds a few counts of this clone. This chain links TRBV19 with TRBJ2-5; TRBD2 is a possible D gene (5 bases). Germline CDR1 and CDR2: LNHDA and SQIVND (reference sequence). The CDR3 contains 14 residues. Trimming cost V 1 base and J 5 bases, with 11 bases left between them. The CDR3: CASSIGRRGETQYF. The CDR3 coding sequence is TGTGCCAGTAGTATAGGGCGGAGAGGGGAGACCCAGTACTTC.

V gene TRBV9 combines with J gene TRBJ1-5; D perhaps matches TRBD1 (6 bases). V lost 6 bases, J lost 0 bases, and 22 bases lay in between. The CDR3 consists of 18 residues. The germline V gene has CDR1 SGDLS and CDR2 YYNGEE. CDR3 coding DNA: TGTGCCAGCATCCGGAAACGGGGGGCCCCCTATAGCAATCAGCCCCAGCATTTT. Its protein product is CASIRKRGAPYSNQPQHF.

The rearrangement links TRBV9 to TRBJ2-2, with D possibly being TRBD1 (5 bases). Germline CDR1 and CDR2: SGDLS and YYNGEE. V gave up 0 bases and J gave up 6 bases, with 15 bases separating them. CDR3 length: 16 residues. The CDR3 DNA is TGTGCCAGCAGCGTAGAAAGAGGCCAGGGCCCCGGGGAGCTGTTTTTT. It codes for CASSVERGQGPGELFF.

This clone was seen only a few times. The chain uses TRBV4-2 and TRBJ2-1, with D perhaps matching TRBD2 (6 bases). The germline V and J ends were trimmed by 5 bases and 6 bases, with 17 bases remaining between them. Germline assignment: CDR1 LGHNA and CDR2 YNFKEQ. This CDR3 comprises 15 residues. CDR3 coding DNA: TGTGCCAGCAGCAACCTCGGGAGTCGGCCCAATGAGCAGTTCTTC. Translating gives CASSNLGSRPNEQFF.

The chain uses TRBV7-8 and TRBJ1-5; 8 bases match TRBD1. The V and J ends lost 5 bases and 4 bases, in that order; junction bases with no gene match: 4. The CDR3 extends over 14 amino acids. Germline CDR1 reads SGHVS; CDR2 reads FQNEAQ. The DNA for the CDR3 is TGTGCCAGCAGCCCGTGGACAGGGAATCAGCCCCAGCATTTT. It codes for CASSPWTGNQPQHF. Filled out from reference TRBV7-8 and TRBJ1-5, the complete variable domain reads GAGVSQSPRYKVAKRGQDVALRCDPISGHVSLFWYQQALGQGPEFLTYFQNEAQLDKSGLPSDRFFAERPEGSVSTLKIQRTQQEDSAVYLCASSPWTGNQPQHFGDGTRLSIL.

This chain joins TRBV30 and TRBJ2-1, with D maybe TRBD1 (6 bases). Germline lookup yields CDR1 GTSNPN and CDR2 SVGIG (reference sequence). V gave up 0 bases and J gave up 6 bases, with 15 bases separating them. The CDR3 has 15 amino acids. The CDR3 reads CAWSVMGAGANEQFF. The DNA of the CDR3 is TGTGCCTGGAGTGTAATGGGGGCCGGGGCCAATGAGCAGTTCTTC.

This chain joins TRBV7-8 and TRBJ2-1, with 11 bases lining up with TRBD1. This CDR3 is 16 amino acids long. CDR1 and CDR2 from the germline V gene are SGHVS and FQNEAQ. Unmatched junction bases numbered 15, after V lost 4 bases and J lost 13 bases. CDR3 sequence: CASSSNAGTGGYGQFF. CDR3 nucleotides: TGTGCCAGCAGCTCGAACGCCGGGACAGGGGGGTACGGTCAGTTCTTC.

In its sample, this clone was seen a few times. V and J are TRBV18 and TRBJ2-1, with 12 bases identical to TRBD2. This CDR3 region has 16 residues. With 0 bases clipped from V and 7 bases from J, the junction kept 4 bases outside the gene matches. Per the germline V gene, CDR1 is KGHSH and CDR2 is LQKENI. The CDR3 is CASSPPLLAGGNEQFF. As DNA, the CDR3 is TGTGCCAGCTCACCACCGCTCCTAGCGGGAGGGAATGAGCAGTTCTTC.

This clone has a handful of counts. The gene calls are TRBV6-6 and TRBJ1-5, with 10 nucleotides matching TRBD1. Germline assignment: CDR1 MNHNY and CDR2 SVGAGI (reference sequence). This CDR3 contains 16 residues. With 6 bases clipped from V and 1 base from J, the junction kept 6 bases outside the gene matches. CDR3 sequence (DNA): TGTGCCAGCAGGCCCGGGACAGGGGTGAGCAATCAGCCCCAGCATTTT. It yields the protein CASRPGTGVSNQPQHF.